Listed here are 4 T cell receptor delta chains from one sample, sequenced in a study of γδ T cells in repeated Plasmodium falciparum infection. Vgamma9/Vdelta2+ and Vdelta2-negative gammadelta T cells were flow-sorted from PBMC for bulk sequencing. TCRdb fed the multiplex PCR reads into CATT to redo clone calling. The sample has 90,000 to 95,000 delta-chain clones, 0.8% to 1% seen once. The sample comprised gamma-delta T cells from blood. These receptors were collected from a pool of human donors (malaria-infected and uninfected, not separated).

The table lists this clone with a few counts. This DNA's translation and the protein TCRdb lists, from a much larger clone, do not match at residue 4, likely due to a read error; the protein shown is translated from the DNA. This rearrangement joins TRDV2 to TRDJ1; D ambiguous. No J segment appears in TCRdb, so it was assigned here by matching the sequence to germline. The CDR3 totals 19 residues. Germline CDR1 is GEAIGNYY and CDR2 is EKD. The CDR3 spells CACGTEFGGVNKRTDKLIF. The CDR3 DNA reads as TGTGCCTGTGGCACCGAATTTGGCGGGGTCAACAAGAGGACCGATAAACTCATCTTT.

This clone showed up just a few times. This may be a read error: a much more frequent sequence differs by one nucleotide. V and J are TRDV1 and TRDJ1; 8 bases agree with TRDD3. TCRdb is silent on the J gene; assignment here came from matching the DNA to germline. The ends lost 4 bases at V and 0 bases at J; junction bases unmatched: 31. CDR3 length: 24 amino acids. Germline CDR1 TSWWSYY, CDR2 QGS. The CDR3 DNA is TGTGCTCTTGGGGGTCAGACGGGGTCGTCCTCGCATACTGGGGGTCCCAAGTACACCGATAAACTCATCTTT. This translates into CALGGQTGSSSHTGGPKYTDKLIF.

This clone was seen a handful of times. A far larger clone is off by one base, so a read error is likely. The same CDR3 can be traced to other DNA sequences in this sample. V is TRDV2 and J is TRDJ1; TRDD3 is a possible D gene (6 bases). TCRdb leaves out the J gene; it was filled in here by matching the DNA to germline. V dropped 5 bases and J dropped 1 base, with 19 bases sitting between them. Germline lookup yields CDR1 GEAIGNYY and CDR2 EKD. CDR3 size: 16 residues. CDR3 in DNA: TGTGCCTGTGCGTTTACTGGGAAGGACTTCACCGATAAACTCATCTTT. Translating it yields CACAFTGKDFTDKLIF.

Notes on this clone: A far bigger clonotype differs at one base, so this is likely a read error. The sample holds other DNA sequences that translate to the same CDR3. This chain connects TRDV2 to TRDJ1; a weak D match, TRDD3 (6 bases). No J gene is reported in TCRdb; it was inferred here by comparing the DNA with germline. V lost 3 bases to trimming and J lost 8 bases, with 24 bases between them. Germline V gives CDR1 GEAIGNYY, CDR2 EKD. The CDR3 spans 16 residues. The CDR3 DNA sequence: TGTGCCTGTGACCCCCTCGGCGGGGGGGGGGACGACAAACTCATCTTT. Translation: CACDPLGGGGDDKLIF.